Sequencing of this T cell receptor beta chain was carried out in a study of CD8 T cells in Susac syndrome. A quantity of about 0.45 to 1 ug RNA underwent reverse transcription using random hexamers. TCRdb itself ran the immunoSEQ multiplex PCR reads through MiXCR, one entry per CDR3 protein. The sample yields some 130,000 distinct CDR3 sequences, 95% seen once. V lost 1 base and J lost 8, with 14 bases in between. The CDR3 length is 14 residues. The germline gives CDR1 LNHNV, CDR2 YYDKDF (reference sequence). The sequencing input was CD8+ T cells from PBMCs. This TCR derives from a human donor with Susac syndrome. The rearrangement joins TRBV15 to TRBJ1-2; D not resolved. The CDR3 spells CATSRGTGPSGYTF. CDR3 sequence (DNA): TGTGCCACCAGCAGAGGGACGGGTCCCTCCGGCTACACCTTC.